This TCR beta chain was sequenced for a study of T-cell reconstitution after alpha-beta-depleted transplantation in children. The study's findings and limits: Several hundred graft clones that had expanded were reportedly the source of alpha-beta T cells about two months after transplant. T-cell numbers and diversity, one year after transplant, stemmed largely from T cells that were newly produced. Surviving recipient T cells and thymic progenitors accounted for the high day-60 TCRbeta diversity observed in some patients.

Germline CDR1 is SGHRS and CDR2 is YFSETQ. CDR3 size: 13 residues. With 0 bases removed from V and 7 bases from J, the gap between germline ends came to 5 bases. As it was prepared, the TCRbeta library received unique molecular identifiers. TCRdb called the PCR reads again in MiXCR, with one record for every CDR3 protein. The table shows roughly 160,000 distinct CDR3 sequences, with approximately 12% occurring only once. The sample holds many counts of this clonotype. As yet, its antigen is unknown. The gene calls are TRBV5-1 and TRBJ1-6, with no clear D. The source is a boy aged 2 to 10 with acute myeloid leukemia, due to receive a stem cell transplant. This material consisted of PBMCs, taken before TCRalphabeta/CD19-depleted stem cell transplant. This CDR3 reads CASSLEQNSPLHF. The CDR3 coding sequence is TGCGCCAGCAGCTTGGAGCAGAATTCACCCCTCCACTTT.